This T cell receptor (beta chain) was identified in a study of cytomegalovirus exposure and HLA in healthy donors. At the level of the study: Prior work identified around 100 million unique TCR beta sequences in about 179 million T cells.

Turning to this clone: What it recognizes is unknown.

The CDR3 length is 14 residues. Unmatched junction bases numbered 6, after V lost 3 bases and J lost 5 bases. Germline-derived CDR1 and CDR2 are KGHSH and LQKENI. Study-level points and caveats: High specificity and sensitivity for cytomegalovirus status were reported for the classifier. A prior analysis recorded that most TCR beta V segments were productive about 90% or about 30% of the time. A later analysis reportedly found fewer N-insertions in an Asian-associated ancestry cluster than the approximately 660-donor mean.

Vbeta (60) and Jbeta (13) primers were used in the PCR. Produced via immunoSEQ multiplex PCR; TCRdb's table is partial and in-frame only. The sample has tens of thousands of clones. The rearrangement links TRBV18 to TRBJ1-2; 7 positions match TRBD1. Sequencing input: PBMCs. The TCR sequence derives from a male donor in good health and CMV-seropositive. The CDR3 coding sequence is TGTGCCAGCTCACCCGGATGGGACAGTTATGGCTACACCTTC. It translates to CASSPGWDSYGYTF.